This TCR beta chain was identified in a study of blood T cell repertoires in COVID-19. Study-level background: Donors in the United States, Italy and Spain gave samples during acute or convalescent COVID-19. Sample material is recorded as cDNA or gDNA derived from T cells, B-cell-depleted T cells, or PBMCs.

How the authors handled the data: Estimation of nucleated cell counts relied on the amplification of reference gene primers. Clones were read by immunoSEQ multiplex PCR, and TCRdb kept only the in-frame ones, dropping some. V and J calls and clone size are copied from that table; D and trimming were computed from the DNA. The sample has 350,000 to 450,000 clones, around 84% seen once; the top ten hold 3% to 4%. The clonotype comes from a woman aged 18-30 years with acute or convalescent COVID-19. The sample was peripheral blood.

CDR3 region: CSALTDRTYGYTF. The CDR3 DNA reads TGCAGCGCACTGACAGATCGTACCTATGGCTACACCTTC. The chain carries TRBV29-1 and TRBJ1-2; D is possibly TRBD1 (5 bases). V lost 7 bases, J lost 4 bases, and 16 bases lay in between. The germline gives CDR1 SQVTM, CDR2 ANQGSEA. This CDR3 has 13 amino acids.